The entry below describes one T cell receptor beta chain. Its antigen has not been determined. Base qualities are missing; no much larger clone stands one base away. The High Capacity cDNA Reverse Transcription Kit was used to reverse transcribe all of the isolated RNA, meaning that expressed TCRB transcripts were what got sequenced. Deep immunoSEQ sequencing was applied to naive, central memory and regulatory T cell samples, giving an average of roughly 3.5 million total reads per sample. Sorted cells were lysed in RLT buffer and RNA was extracted with DNase-treated RNeasy Micro or Mini kits, depending on cell number. Each cell subset was processed on its own to prevent cross-contamination, while patient and healthy donor samples were processed together. The immunoSEQ multiplex PCR was used to amplify TCRB sequences from cDNA, yielding 87-bp fragments that span the CDR3 region. Sequencing of the amplicons was done on the Illumina HiSeq platform. The paper's processing steps were these. PCR bias was computationally corrected using synthetic template baselines, reads within Hamming distance 2 were collapsed, and singletons that could not be merged were discarded. By aligning reads against IMGT, V, D and J genes, CDR3 length, and insertions or deletions at six rearrangement sites were assigned. Within each subset, clonotype counts were normalized to the number of sorted cells before true diversity and Gini coefficients were calculated with the tcR R package. Repertoire sharing was quantified using the overlap coefficient calculated on TCRB nucleotide sequences. Out-of-frame TCRB sequences from naive cells were analyzed to stand in for the pre-selection repertoire. As stored in TCRdb, this immuneACCESS dataset retains in-frame rearrangements with V and J assigned. A fraction of the clones does not appear; measured against another copy, unresolved V genes explain less than half of the discrepancy, and the remainder lacks a known reason. The V and J calls and clone size are taken from that table; D and trimming were inferred from the DNA. Within this sample are more than 350,000 clones, with roughly an eighth of them counted one time only. Together, the top ten hold 0.045% to 0.06% of the sample.

Via the germline V gene, CDR1 is SNHLY and CDR2 FYNNEI. Trimming leaves V shorter by 0 bases and J shorter by 10 bases, with the junction holding 8 bases beyond the gene matches. The CDR3, cysteine through phenylalanine, is 15 amino acids long. The kept DNA is CDR3 alone, 45 bases in frame from the first base. The sample belongs to a study of beta chain features in type 1 diabetes (dated by TCRdb to 2016 to 2019). About the investigation overall: Mean age, gender distribution, total cell number and subset yield were not different between patients and healthy donors. Across all samples, about 110 million sorted cells were examined, and cell number per subset correlated strongly with RNA yield. In the study, recently diagnosed type 1 diabetes patients and matched healthy donors were compared on the TCRB repertoires of their sorted circulating CD4+ T cell subsets. Regulatory and stem cell-like memory subsets were isolated from only 8 patients and roughly eight healthy donors, whereas naive and central memory subsets came from all 28 donors.

A single peripheral blood draw of approximately 110 mL on average was collected from each donor into heparinised tubes. Naive, central memory, regulatory and stem cell-like memory CD4+ T cells were sorted on a BD FACSAria II using a panel including CD45RO, CCR7, CD25, CD127, CD95 and CD27. Purity was above 98% for every sorted population. PBMCs were isolated right away by Lymphoprep density gradient centrifugation and were stained directly, without culture. To minimize batch effects, samples were stained and sorted in pairs, one healthy donor with one patient per experiment. Overall study outcomes, separate from this receptor: At VDJ recombination sites, type 1 diabetes patients had fewer insertions and more deleted nucleotides, which implies abnormalities in thymic rearrangement. A moderate but significant shortening of TCRB CDR3 length was observed in type 1 diabetes patients in all four CD4+ subsets. The naive, central memory and regulatory TCRB repertoires appeared to resemble one another more closely among patients than among healthy donors. Because small numbers of individuals were included in the HLA sub-analyses, any influence of HLA type on TCRB rearrangement was left unresolved. Because cDNA rather than genomic DNA was sequenced, highly expressing activated cells could have been over-represented, although no difference in activation and CD3 levels was found between groups. Shorter templates might be favored by PCR, yet because patient and control samples were amplified and corrected together, any such skew would affect both groups equally.

The specimen was naive CD4+ T cells from blood. This specimen's cell subset or site label, interpreted: true naive CD4+ T cells. The sequence is built from TRBV2 and TRBJ1-4; a stretch of 7 junction bases matches TRBD1. The source is a woman between 18 and 29 years old in good health. The sequence in DNA is TGTGCCAGCAGTGAAGCGAGGGCAGGGGGAGGAAAACTGTTTTTT. This sequence encodes CASSEARAGGGKLFF.